Here is one T cell receptor (beta chain) with its context. What it recognizes is unknown. V shed 1 base and J 1 base; nucleotides not matched to a gene: 5. The germline V gene has CDR1 DFQATT and CDR2 SNEGSKA (reference sequence). The CDR3 spans 15 residues. This entry is derived from a study of post-analysis software for immune sequencing data. Whole-study findings and limits: In patients, TRBV5-6, TRBV5-1 and TRBV20-1 belonged to five TRBV segments found more frequently than in controls.

The TCR beta cDNA libraries contained unique molecular identifiers. Via MiXCR, TCRdb re-called the PCR reads, giving one row per CDR3 protein. Of 600,000 to 700,000 distinct CDR3 sequences detected, 59% appear once; the ten largest clones hold approximately 10%. The rearrangement uses TRBV20-1 and TRBJ2-5, with 8 bases fitting TRBD2. The sample consisted of blood. The receptor was derived from a girl aged 2 to 10 with multiple sclerosis. The CDR3 is CSARVLAAFQETQYF. DNA for the CDR3: TGCAGTGCTAGAGTACTAGCGGCCTTCCAAGAGACCCAGTACTTC.